These 20 T cell receptor beta chains share one sample of origin, sequenced in a study of OX40 agonist ivuxolimab in advanced cancers. Measured with immunoSEQ multiplex PCR; TCRdb has only the in-frame clones, and not every one. The profile shows over 85,000 clones, about 92% of them singletons. Specimen: CD4+ or CD8+ T cells sorted from blood, collected in a trial of the OX40 agonist ivuxolimab. The receptors derive from an adult with an advanced solid tumor such as melanoma, head and neck, liver or kidney cancer.

V usage is TRBV2 and J usage is TRBJ1-2, with a tentative D call TRBD1 (5 bases). The CDR3 runs 12 residues. V lost 6 bases and J 5 bases, leaving 10 bases between the germline ends. The germline V gene encodes CDR1 SNHLY and CDR2 FYNNEI. In DNA form, the CDR3 reads TGTGCCAGCAGAGACGAGGGGTATGGCTACACCTTC. Protein sequence: CASRDEGYGYTF.

V gene TRBV5-1 combines with J gene TRBJ2-3; tentative D call: TRBD2 (5 bases). This CDR3 comprises 14 residues. V was cut by 2 bases and J by 2 bases, with 9 bases left in between. CDR1 SGHRS and CDR2 YFSETQ come from the germline V gene. CDR3: CASSFGEHTDTQYF. CDR3 coding DNA: TGCGCCAGCAGCTTTGGGGAGCACACAGATACGCAGTATTTT.

The rearrangement joins TRBV6-5 to TRBJ2-5; D might be TRBD2 (5 bases). The germline V gene encodes CDR1 MNHEY and CDR2 SVGAGI. Between the trimmed V and J ends, which lost 6 bases and 5 bases, there was a span of 10 bases. The CDR3 runs 12 residues. The CDR3: CASSPSGETQYF. For the CDR3, the DNA is TGTGCCAGCAGCCCCTCGGGGGAGACCCAGTACTTC.

The chain recombines TRBV30 with TRBJ1-1; possibly TRBD1 for D (5 bases). The CDR3 extends over 12 amino acids. V shed 3 bases and J shed 5 bases, with 10 bases lying between them. CDR1 and CDR2 from the germline V gene are GTSNPN and SVGIG (reference sequence). The CDR3 nucleotides read TGTGCCTGGAGGCAGGGAAGGACTGAAGCTTTCTTT. Its translation: CAWRQGRTEAFF.

The V gene is TRBV7-2, the J gene TRBJ1-3; D possibly corresponds to TRBD1 (5 bases). The germline V and J ends were trimmed by 5 bases and 2 bases, with 16 bases remaining between them. Per germline, CDR1 SGHTA and CDR2 FQGNSA. This CDR3 has 16 amino acids. The CDR3 reads CASSGRQWATGNTIYF. The CDR3, as DNA: TGTGCCAGCAGCGGCCGACAGTGGGCTACTGGAAACACCATATATTTT. Complete variable domain (other parts from reference TRBV7-2 and TRBJ1-3): GAGVSQSPSNKVTEKGKDVELRCDPISGHTALYWYRQSLGQGLEFLIYFQGNSAPDKSGLPSDRFSAERTGGSVSTLTIQRTQQEDSAVYLCASSGRQWATGNTIYFGEGSWLTVV.

V gene TRBV19 combines with J gene TRBJ1-1; D is ambiguous. V lost 1 base and J 1 base, leaving 16 bases between the germline ends. The CDR3 is 17 residues long. Per the germline V gene, CDR1 is LNHDA and CDR2 is SQIVND (reference sequence). The CDR3 spells CASSIGRSRNWNTEAFF. The CDR3 coding sequence is TGTGCCAGTAGTATAGGAAGGAGCCGAAATTGGAACACTGAAGCTTTCTTT.

J is TRBJ2-7 and V is TRBV15; D gene uncertain. The ends were cut back, 1 base at V and 2 bases at J, with 9 bases in the middle. This CDR3 region has 14 residues. Per the germline V gene, CDR1 is LNHNV and CDR2 is YYDKDF (reference sequence). CDR3 sequence reads: CATSRAGMAYEQYF. Written as DNA, the CDR3 is TGTGCCACCAGCAGAGCTGGAATGGCCTACGAGCAGTACTTC.

This chain joins TRBV11-1 and TRBJ1-1, with D unresolved. Between the trimmed V and J ends, which lost 0 bases and 1 base, there was a span of 3 bases. CDR1 and CDR2 from the germline V gene are SGHAT and FQDESV (reference sequence). This CDR3 is built from 13 residues. Here the CDR3 reads CASSLAQNTEAFF. For the CDR3, the DNA is TGTGCCAGCAGCTTAGCTCAGAACACTGAAGCTTTCTTT.

Remarks on this clone: The same CDR3 arises from other DNA sequences in this sample as well. The rearrangement uses TRBV28 and TRBJ1-5; D is unclear. CDR3 length: 12 amino acids. Trimming shortened V by 4 bases and J by 4 bases, and 5 bases separated the two germline ends. CDR1 is MDHEN and CDR2 is SYDVKM in the germline V gene. The CDR3 reads CASSSVNQPQHF. The CDR3 DNA is TGTGCCAGCAGTTCGGTGAATCAGCCCCAGCATTTT.

The chain couples TRBV6-1 to TRBJ2-2, with D unclear. The germline V gene has CDR1 MNHNS and CDR2 SASEGT. Trimming took 5 bases from V and 4 from J, leaving 8 bases between them. The CDR3 spans 13 residues. The CDR3: CASSQTVTGELFF. Written as DNA, the CDR3 is TGTGCCAGCAGTCAGACCGTCACCGGGGAGCTGTTTTTT.

V and J are TRBV2 and TRBJ1-5, with D uncertain. This CDR3 region has 14 residues. Trimming removed 3 bases at V and 2 bases at J, with 8 bases between. Looked up from germline, CDR1 is SNHLY and CDR2 is FYNNEI. CDR3 loop: CASSDGTRNQPQHF. CDR3 nucleotide sequence: TGTGCCAGCAGTGATGGAACCCGCAATCAGCCCCAGCATTTT.

The gene calls are TRBV28 and TRBJ2-1; D tentatively reads TRBD1 or TRBD2 (5 bases each). Germline lookup yields CDR1 MDHEN and CDR2 SYDVKM. This CDR3 comprises 14 residues. V dropped 8 bases and J dropped 4 bases, with 15 bases sitting between them. DNA of the CDR3: TGTGCCAGCCACTTTCTGAGGGGATACAATGAGCAGTTCTTC. This gives the protein CASHFLRGYNEQFF.

The V call is TRBV4-3, the J call TRBJ1-1, with D maybe TRBD1 (6 bases). The CDR3 is 18 amino acids. Trimming removed 0 bases at V and 0 bases at J, with 17 bases between. Germline assignment: CDR1 LGHNA and CDR2 YSLEER. The CDR3, as DNA: TGCGCCAGCAGCCAAGATGCCGGGGGCCGGGGGATGAACACTGAAGCTTTCTTT. It specifies CASSQDAGGRGMNTEAFF.

This clone occurred once. This rearrangement joins TRBV6-1 to TRBJ1-2; TRBD1 agrees at 8 bases. This CDR3 comprises 13 residues. Looked up from germline, CDR1 is MNHNS and CDR2 is SASEGT. V shed 9 bases and J 2 bases; nucleotides not matched to a gene: 5. The CDR3 DNA reads TGTGCCAGATTCAGGACAGGGAACTATGGCTACACCTTC. Its protein product is CARFRTGNYGYTF.

The chain uses TRBV28 and TRBJ2-1; the D call may be TRBD1 or TRBD2 (5 bases each). V lost 3 bases, J lost 2 bases, and 5 bases lay in between. The germline V gene has CDR1 MDHEN and CDR2 SYDVKM. CDR3 length equals 13 residues. The chain's CDR3 is CASSLGAYNEQFF. In nucleotides, the CDR3 is TGTGCCAGCAGTTTGGGGGCCTACAATGAGCAGTTCTTC.

CDR3 DNA sequence: TGCGCCAGCAGCCAACAAATGACAGGGGTTGGCTACACCTTC. It encodes CASSQQMTGVGYTF. V usage is TRBV4-3 and J usage is TRBJ1-2; TRBD1 matches at 8 bases. The CDR3 is made up of 14 amino acids. After removal of 2 bases from V and 7 bases from J, the junction contained 6 bases not matched to a gene. The germline gives CDR1 LGHNA, CDR2 YSLEER.

The V call is TRBV6-6, the J call TRBJ1-5; D remains ambiguous. Germline V gene lookup returns CDR1 MNHNY and CDR2 SVGAGI (reference sequence). V shed 9 bases and J shed 1 base, with 13 bases lying between them. This CDR3 is built from 14 residues. DNA of the CDR3: TGTGCCAGTCGATACAGAGGAAGCAATCAGCCCCAGCATTTT. Its protein product is CASRYRGSNQPQHF.

V usage is TRBV2 and J usage is TRBJ2-5; D is possibly TRBD1 or TRBD2 (6 bases each). This CDR3 is 14 amino acids long. CDR1 SNHLY and CDR2 FYNNEI come from the germline V gene. V lost 2 bases to trimming and J lost 4 bases, with 11 bases between them. This chain's CDR3 is CASSELGGGETQYF. The CDR3 DNA reads as TGTGCCAGCAGTGAATTGGGGGGCGGAGAGACCCAGTACTTC.

The chain couples TRBV12-5 to TRBJ1-3; the D is unclear. Germline loops: CDR1 LGHNT, CDR2 FRNRAP. Trimming stripped 2 bases from V and 0 bases from J, with 11 bases between. This CDR3 region has 16 residues. CDR3 protein: CASGLSDGVSGNTIYF. DNA for the CDR3: TGTGCTAGTGGTTTGTCCGACGGGGTCTCTGGAAACACCATATATTTT.

The CDR3 here is CASSSQNDRGVGYTF. The CDR3 region has the DNA TGTGCCAGCAGCTCCCAAAACGACAGGGGGGTAGGCTACACCTTC. The chain has TRBV7-3 and TRBJ1-2, with TRBD1 matching over 9 bases. CDR3 length: 15 amino acids. V shed 4 bases, J shed 8 bases, and the junction held 11 bases outside the gene matches. CDR1 SGHTA and CDR2 FQGTGA come from the germline V gene.